The clone carrying this TCR beta chain was seen more than once but under ten times. The record originates from a study of patients and donors after allogeneic stem cell transplantation. The CDR3 covers 16 residues. Germline CDR1 reads DFQATT; CDR2 reads SNEGSKA (reference sequence). V shed 6 bases and J 4 bases; nucleotides not matched to a gene: 10. Each CDR3 protein is one row after TCRdb ran MiXCR on the RT-PCR reads. The sample lists some 150,000 distinct CDR3 sequences, 37% occurring once. This clonotype was obtained from a human donor who was either an allogeneic HSCT recipient or a stem cell or donor lymphocyte infusion donor (not recorded which). It is not recorded whose cells these are; they may come from a transplant donor. This rearrangement joins TRBV20-1 to TRBJ2-2, with 11 nucleotides matching TRBD2. The sample consisted of blood, either unsorted or a sorted T cell fraction (not recorded which). CDR3 in DNA: TGCAGTGCCAAACCGGGACTAGCGGAGCGCACCGGGGAGCTGTTTTTT. It encodes CSAKPGLAERTGELFF.